Each of the 17 T cell receptor beta chains below was sequenced from the same sample in a study of post-analysis software for immune sequencing data. Study-wide points: Patients carried roughly 5 TRBV segments more frequently than controls did, and TRBV5-6, TRBV5-1 and TRBV20-1 were among them.

For these receptors, no antigen is known. Researchers reported that TCR beta cDNA libraries carried unique molecular identifiers. MiXCR, applied by TCRdb to the PCR reads, yields one record per CDR3 protein. The sample lists around 200,000 distinct CDR3 sequences, 29% occurring once. Material for sequencing was blood. These receptors were taken from a girl under 18 with multiple sclerosis.

This clonotype was counted between two and nine times. The chain has TRBV5-1 and TRBJ1-1, with D possibly matching TRBD1 (5 bases). In germline, CDR1 is SGHRS, CDR2 YFSETQ. V lost 3 bases and J 4 bases, leaving 10 bases between the germline ends. The length of the CDR3 is 13 residues. CDR3 region: CASSWGMSTEAFF. Here the CDR3 DNA reads TGCGCCAGCAGCTGGGGGATGAGCACTGAAGCTTTCTTT.

Worth noting for this clonotype: A single base separates this from a much larger clone, so it may be a read error. This sequence joins TRBV20-1 and TRBJ2-5, with D unclear. In germline, CDR1 is DFQATT, CDR2 SNEGSKA (reference sequence). The V end was cut by 5 bases, the J end by 2 bases, with 18 bases between. This CDR3 comprises 15 residues. CDR3 nucleotide sequence: TGCAGTGCTCCCCTCCTTGGATCCGTTCAAGAGACCCAGTACTTC. This translates into CSAPLLGSVQETQYF.

This clonotype has just a few counts. J is TRBJ2-3 and V is TRBV20-1, with D perhaps TRBD2 (7 bases). The CDR3 is 15 residues long. Trimming removed 1 base from V and 5 bases from J, with 16 bases in between. Germline V gene sequence: CDR1 DFQATT, CDR2 SNEGSKA (reference sequence). The CDR3 DNA sequence: TGCAGTGCTAGAGTGGCGCGGGGGCGGGGAGATACGCAGTATTTT. Translated: CSARVARGRGDTQYF.

There are a few counts of this clonotype. Here the CDR3 reads CSVRTNTGELFF. The CDR3 DNA follows: TGCAGCGTCAGAACTAACACCGGGGAGCTGTTTTTT. The rearrangement links TRBV29-1 to TRBJ2-2; D uncertain. V gave up 6 bases and J gave up 2 bases, with 7 bases separating them. Germline CDR1 reads SQVTM; CDR2 reads ANQGSEA. CDR3 size: 12 residues.

This clonotype came up many times. This chain joins TRBV7-6 and TRBJ2-1; D gene ambiguous. The CDR3 length is 15 residues. CDR1 SGHVS and CDR2 FNYEAQ come from the germline V gene. The V end was cut by 2 bases, the J end by 3 bases, with 11 bases between. As DNA, the CDR3 is TGTGCCAGCAGCTTATCTAGGTCCAGCTACAATGAGCAGTTCTTC. Amino acid sequence: CASSLSRSSYNEQFF.

In its sample, this clonotype was seen many times. The chain has TRBV20-1 and TRBJ2-5, with 7 bases matching TRBD2. Germline V gives CDR1 DFQATT, CDR2 SNEGSKA (reference sequence). V was clipped by 2 bases and J by 5 bases; unmatched bases: 14. This CDR3 region has 16 residues. The CDR3 is CSARSLTPGEGETQYF. CDR3 in DNA: TGCAGTGCTAGATCCCTCACCCCCGGGGAGGGTGAGACCCAGTACTTC.

This chain joins TRBV6-2 or TRBV6-3 and TRBJ2-7; the match to TRBD1 covers 7 bases. Germline values: CDR1 MNHEY, CDR2 SVGEGT. The length of the CDR3 is 16 residues. V was clipped by 6 bases and J by 2 bases; unmatched bases: 13. CDR3 in amino acids: CASRTPEGAPPYEQYF. CDR3 nucleotides: TGTGCCAGCAGAACACCTGAGGGGGCTCCCCCCTACGAGCAGTACTTC.

This clonotype showed up many times. The genes are TRBV5-1 and TRBJ1-5; no clear D. The length of the CDR3 is 13 residues. Germline V gene lookup returns CDR1 SGHRS and CDR2 YFSETQ. V shed 0 bases and J shed 5 bases, with 6 bases lying between them. CDR3 sequence reads: CASSLGEDQPQHF. The DNA for the CDR3 is TGCGCCAGCAGCTTGGGCGAAGATCAGCCCCAGCATTTT.

Many counts were recorded for this clonotype. This chain connects TRBV20-1 to TRBJ2-3, with 14 bases identical to TRBD2. This CDR3 contains 15 residues. CDR1 and CDR2 from the germline V gene are DFQATT and SNEGSKA (reference sequence). V gave up 6 bases and J gave up 4 bases; unmatched junction bases: 6. The chain's CDR3 is CSAGTSGSRADTQYF. CDR3 bases: TGCAGTGCCGGGACTAGCGGGAGTAGGGCAGATACGCAGTATTTT.

The chain employs TRBV12-3 or TRBV12-4 and TRBJ1-2; D gene ambiguous. This CDR3 region has 14 residues. The V end was cut by 2 bases, the J end by 7 bases, with 14 bases between. The CDR3 bases are TGTGCCAGCAGTTTATGGAAGGGTGGTGTTGGCTACACCTTC. This translates into CASSLWKGGVGYTF.

As to this clonotype: A much larger clone lies a single base off, so this may be a read error. V and J are TRBV12-3 or TRBV12-4 and TRBJ1-2; TRBD1 aligns across 8 bases. The CDR3 length is 14 residues. The V gene end was trimmed by 5 bases and the J gene end by 6 bases; junction bases not matched to a gene: 8. CDR3 nucleotide sequence: TGTGCCAGCAGTCAGACAGGGGTCAACCATGGCTACACCTTC. Translated, it gives CASSQTGVNHGYTF.

V and J are TRBV20-1 and TRBJ2-1; 7 bases map to TRBD2. Germline assignment: CDR1 DFQATT and CDR2 SNEGSKA (reference sequence). The length of the CDR3 is 16 residues. V lost 0 bases, J lost 0 bases, and 5 bases stayed unmatched. CDR3 sequence: CSARDYGGSSYNEQFF. CDR3 DNA sequence: TGCAGTGCTAGAGATTATGGCGGGAGCTCCTACAATGAGCAGTTCTTC.

This clonotype appeared many times. V and J are TRBV5-1 and TRBJ2-7; possibly TRBD2 for D (6 bases). The CDR3 has 15 residues. The V and J ends lost 4 bases and 0 bases respectively, with 14 bases between them. Germline-derived CDR1 and CDR2 are SGHRS and YFSETQ. The CDR3 spells CASSQEGLGSYEQYF. The CDR3 nucleotides are TGCGCCAGCAGCCAGGAGGGCCTCGGCTCCTACGAGCAGTACTTC.

This clonotype was seen ten or more times. This sequence joins TRBV20-1 and TRBJ2-1; 12 bases match TRBD2. The trim removed 3 bases at V and 8 bases at J, leaving 5 bases unmatched. Germline loops: CDR1 DFQATT, CDR2 SNEGSKA (reference sequence). The CDR3 contains 14 residues. CDR3: CSASPSGRAYEQFF. CDR3 DNA: TGCAGTGCTAGTCCTAGCGGGAGGGCCTATGAGCAGTTCTTC.

This clonotype has more than one count but fewer than ten. This chain connects TRBV20-1 to TRBJ2-1; 11 bases align to TRBD2. V was clipped by 3 bases and J by 0 bases; unmatched bases: 4. The V gene's germline CDR1 is DFQATT and CDR2 SNEGSKA (reference sequence). The CDR3 covers 16 residues. In DNA, the CDR3 is TGCAGTGCTAGGCCAGGACTAGCGGGCTCCTACAATGAGCAGTTCTTC. Translation: CSARPGLAGSYNEQFF.

Notes on this clonotype: Possible read error: a much larger clone is one base away. V gene TRBV12-3 or TRBV12-4 combines with J gene TRBJ2-3; D may be TRBD1 (5 bases). The CDR3 runs to 15 residues. The CDR3 protein is CASSSDSLSADAQYF. The CDR3 bases are TGTGCCAGCAGTTCTGACAGCCTGAGTGCAGATGCGCAGTATTTT.

V gene TRBV5-1 combines with J gene TRBJ1-2, with TRBD1 matching 8 bases. The CDR3 contains 13 residues. Germline CDR1 is SGHRS and CDR2 is YFSETQ. The V gene end was trimmed by 5 bases and the J gene end by 8 bases; junction bases not matched to a gene: 8. CDR3 in DNA: TGCGCCAGCAGGCAGGGGGCGCGGAACGGCTACACCTTC. It encodes CASRQGARNGYTF.